What follows describes a single T cell receptor (beta chain). Germline V CDR1 and CDR2: SNHLY, FYNNEI. CDR3 length equals 19 residues. V was pared by 5 bases and J by 1 base, with 15 bases of the junction left unmatched. The data originate from a study of blood T cell repertoires in COVID-19. The assay was immunoSEQ multiplex PCR, and TCRdb's table has in-frame clones only and misses some. Of about 230,000 clones detected, 70% to 90% appear once; the ten largest clones hold around a tenth. The V and J genes are TRBV2 and TRBJ1-5; 9 bases agree with TRBD1. The origin of this receptor is a man over 45 with COVID-19, enrolled during active disease. The sample comprised peripheral blood. CDR3 nucleotide sequence: TGTGCCAGCAGTCCTAATCCGACCAGGACAGGGGAAAGCAATCAGCCCCAGCATTTT. Translation: CASSPNPTRTGESNQPQHF.